This entry is about one T cell receptor (beta chain). Its antigen is as yet unknown. Described treatment: AdE1-LMPpoly-expanded autologous EBV-specific T-cell therapy followed by anti-PD-1 nivolumab. CDR3 length equals 15 residues. The V segment lost 6 bases and the J segment 3 bases; nucleotides outside the gene matches: 8. CDR1 is KGHSH, CDR2 LQKENI, per germline. This sample was taken from a study of EBV T-cell therapy then PD-1 blockade in nasopharyngeal carcinoma. Data came from immunoSEQ multiplex PCR; TCRdb stores just in-frame clones and leaves some out. The repertoire holds about 17,000 clones, with roughly 88% as singletons.

The chain combines TRBV18 with TRBJ1-5; TRBD1 matches at 7 bases. The input for sequencing was CD8+ T cells from blood, taken at day 0 from a patient whose treatment included autologous EBV-specific T cells and nivolumab. The receptor's source is a man in his forties with nasopharyngeal carcinoma. The CDR3 reads CASSPDRTSNQPQHF. The CDR3 region has the DNA TGTGCCAGCTCCCCGGACAGGACCTCCAATCAGCCCCAGCATTTT.